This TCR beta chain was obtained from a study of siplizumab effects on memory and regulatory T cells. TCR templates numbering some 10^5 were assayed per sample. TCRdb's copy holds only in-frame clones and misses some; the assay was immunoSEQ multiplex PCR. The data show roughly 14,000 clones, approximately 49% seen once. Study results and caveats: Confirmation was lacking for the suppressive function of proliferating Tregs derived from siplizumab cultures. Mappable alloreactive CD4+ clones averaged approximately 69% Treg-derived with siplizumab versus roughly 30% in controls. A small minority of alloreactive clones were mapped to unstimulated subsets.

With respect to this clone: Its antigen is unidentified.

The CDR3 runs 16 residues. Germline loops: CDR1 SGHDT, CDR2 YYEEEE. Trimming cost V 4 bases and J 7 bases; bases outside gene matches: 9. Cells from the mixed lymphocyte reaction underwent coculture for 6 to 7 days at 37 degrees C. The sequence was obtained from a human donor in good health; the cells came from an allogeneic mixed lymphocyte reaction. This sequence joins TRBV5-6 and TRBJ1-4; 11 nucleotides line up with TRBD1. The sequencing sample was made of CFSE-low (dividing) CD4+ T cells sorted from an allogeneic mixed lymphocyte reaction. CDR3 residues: CASSRYGQGASEKLFF. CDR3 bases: TGTGCCAGCAGCCGATACGGACAGGGGGCGAGTGAAAAACTGTTTTTT.